The entry that follows covers one T cell receptor beta chain sequence. The target of this receptor is not known. The record has no base qualities; no much larger clone is one base away. Healthy HIV-negative adults with no recently reported acute infections or vaccinations were included as donors. Every donor was a Caucasian adult residing in Nashville, Tennessee, USA. CD4+ T cells were enriched by magnetic negative selection, after which naive cells were positively selected on CD45RA and the negative fraction was taken as the memory subset. Blood was obtained by leukapheresis, after which PBMCs were separated by Ficoll-Histopaque density gradient centrifugation and cryopreserved in liquid nitrogen vapor phase. Analytical flow cytometry was used to check the purity and quantity of each magnetically sorted T cell population. Each sorted fraction had its genomic DNA isolated and then quantified by UV absorbance on a Nanodrop 2000c.

Using the deep immunoSEQ assay, TCR CDR3 regions were amplified from genomic DNA by multiplex PCR. Extracted genomic DNA from each cell subset was spread evenly across all wells of several immunoSEQ 96-well plates, with each plate serving as a replicate. For sorted subsets, 150 to 250 ng of genomic DNA, equivalent to 25,000 to 35,000 T cell genomes, went into each replicate PCR. Purified libraries were measured with a Qubit 3.0 fluorometer, size-checked on a Bioanalyzer 2100, and measured again with the KAPA Library Quantification kit. Every immunoSEQ 96-well plate was sequenced on a separate single-read 150-cycle Illumina NextSeq 550 flow cell. The study's processing was this. Because the immunoSEQ output included only junctional sequences and no quality scores, the filtering could not be the same as the filtering used for full-length reads. Sequences were annotated with PyIR, a Python wrapper for IgBLAST v1.9, using IMGT germline references to assign V/J genes and CDR3. Reads with weak V/J assignments (E-value above 1e-6), missing CDR3, stop codons, out-of-frame junctions, or ambiguous translated residues were removed. V3J clonotypes were defined by identical inferred V gene, J gene, and CDR3 amino acid sequence. Percentage overlap between repertoires was calculated by dividing the number of shared unique clonotypes by the size of the smaller repertoire. Richness of each repertoire was evaluated using RTK rarefaction, the Chao1 estimator, and Recon v2.1 estimates of unobserved clonotypes. Generation probabilities for all TCRbeta clonotypes obtained by the gDNA method from a few donors were computed using OLGA. The clones in this table, taken by TCRdb from immuneACCESS, are in-frame only. Not every clone is retained; where verified, under half of the shortfall comes from an unresolved V gene, and the cause of the rest is unknown. V and J calls and clone size are given by that table; D and trimming were obtained from the DNA. Present in this sample are more than 550,000 clones, approximately 77% of which were seen just once. Less than 2% of the sample lies in the top ten.

This entry is derived from a study of shared clonotypes between healthy human individuals (dated by TCRdb to the early 2020s). About the study as a whole: The cohort comprised a couple of women and a few men aged 18 to 49 years. Per donor, three plates each were used for CD4 naive and CD4 memory, two for CD8 naive, and one for CD8 memory. Blood TCR repertoires of about five healthy adults were deeply sequenced to estimate repertoire size and the extent of clonotype sharing between individuals. Different laboratories and diverse techniques were used to prepare libraries and sequence TCR repertoires, to increase sequencing depth and limit assay-specific biases. Each donor's leukapheresis produced roughly between about 0.8 and 8.9 billion PBMCs. What the study reported, not specific to this receptor: Pairwise subsampling led to the expectation that sequencing depth would affect the degree of clonotype sharing among donors. Rarefaction of sorted-subset datasets indicated incomplete sequencing despite the large sequencing depth. Naive subsets generally had larger estimated clonotype richness than memory subsets did. Sampling was restricted to blood, and TCR repertoires in tissues likely differ from the TCR repertoires found in blood. When several donors were compared, the shared fraction of clonotypes was roughly 5% for naive CD4, less than 4% for naive CD8, roughly 2.5% for memory CD4, and about 0.36% for memory CD8. Because the study included only a small number of donors, the genetic and exposure-history diversity represented was limited. Compared with non-shared clonotypes, clonotypes shared by all four sorted-subset donors had higher generation probabilities.

The source of this sequence is a woman in her thirties in good health. Sequenced input: memory CD4+ T cells sorted from blood. Read against the paper, the sample's cell subset or site label means: CD45RA-negative fraction.

The CDR3 sequence is CASWDRGEAQPQHF. The DNA is TGTGCCAGTTGGGATCGGGGGGAGGCTCAGCCCCAGCATTTT. The rearrangement combines TRBV19 with TRBJ1-5; a tentative D match to TRBD1 spans 5 bases. Relative to germline, V is 8 bases shorter and J is 6 bases shorter, with 17 bases between their ends. The germline V gene (reference sequence) supplies CDR1 LNHDA and CDR2 SQIVND. The CDR3 runs 14 amino acids, cysteine and phenylalanine included. The entry retains the CDR3 DNA only, 42 bases that are in frame from base 1.